This T cell receptor beta chain stems from a study of OX40 agonist ivuxolimab in advanced cancers. Turning to the study itself: Participants could have had prior anti-PD-1, anti-PD-L1 or anti-CTLA-4 therapy, and roughly 39% had some. General study points: CD8+ T cells showed, on average, more clonal expansion than CD4+ cells.

On this clone itself: The antigen remains unidentified.

The assay was immunoSEQ multiplex PCR, and TCRdb's table has in-frame clones only and misses some. The table has just under 65,000 clones, around 85% seen once; the top ten hold less than 1.2%. V lost 3 bases and J 3 bases, leaving 10 bases between the germline ends. The CDR3 sequence is 13 residues long. In germline, CDR1 is SGDLS, CDR2 YYNGEE. This material consisted of CD4+ or CD8+ T cells sorted from blood, taken in a trial of the OX40 agonist ivuxolimab. This chain links TRBV9 with TRBJ2-7; a possible D gene is TRBD2 (6 bases). The TCR originated in an adult with an advanced solid tumor such as melanoma, head and neck, liver or kidney cancer. The CDR3 region has the DNA TGTGCCAGCAGCGGCGGCGGGGTCTACGAGCAGTACTTC. It encodes CASSGGGVYEQYF. Variable domain in full (rest from reference TRBV9 and TRBJ2-7): DSGVTQTPKHLITATGQRVTLRCSPRSGDLSVYWYQQSLDQGLQFLIQYYNGEERAKGNILERFSAQQFPDLHSELNLSSLELGDSALYFCASSGGGVYEQYFGPGTRLTVT.